Following are 13 T cell receptor beta chains from one sample sequenced in a study of T cell responses to AZD1222 COVID-19 vaccine. Sequencing used immunoSEQ multiplex PCR; TCRdb keeps in-frame clones, though not all of them. The sample carries roughly 100,000 clones, 70% to 90% recorded once. The sequenced sample was peripheral blood, obtained on day 0 of AZD1222 vaccination. The origin of the receptors is an adult in good health.

This rearrangement joins TRBV9 to TRBJ2-7; 10 bases map to TRBD2. The CDR3 covers 15 residues. Germline lookup yields CDR1 SGDLS and CDR2 YYNGEE. V gave up 0 bases and J gave up 3 bases; unmatched junction bases: 3. The CDR3 loop reads CASSVGSGRIYEQYF. CDR3 nucleotide sequence: TGTGCCAGCAGCGTAGGTAGCGGGAGGATCTACGAGCAGTACTTC.

The chain couples TRBV3-1 (or the pseudogene TRBV3-2) to TRBJ1-3, with a weak D call TRBD1 (6 bases). Germline loops: CDR1 LGHDT, CDR2 YNNKEL (reference sequence). Trimming shortened V by 3 bases and J by 0 bases, and 21 bases separated the two germline ends. This CDR3 region has 19 residues. The DNA for the CDR3 is TGTGCCAGCAGCCATCAGGGAAAACAGGGTAGGGGCTCTGGAAACACCATATATTTT. Translation: CASSHQGKQGRGSGNTIYF.

The V call is TRBV7-2, the J call TRBJ2-1; tentatively, D is TRBD2 (6 bases). V was shortened by 3 bases and J by 6 bases, with 12 bases between the two germline ends. Germline CDR1 reads SGHTA; CDR2 reads FQGNSA. The CDR3 covers 14 residues. CDR3 residues: CASSLTRAANEQFF. CDR3 DNA sequence: TGTGCCAGCAGCTTGACTAGGGCTGCCAATGAGCAGTTCTTC.

The V and J genes are TRBV19 and TRBJ1-3; D perhaps matches TRBD1 (5 bases). Germline V gene lookup returns CDR1 LNHDA and CDR2 SQIVND (reference sequence). The CDR3 is 15 amino acids. V lost 0 bases, J lost 2 bases, and 8 bases lay in between. CDR3 residues: CASSIDGGAGNTIYF. The CDR3 bases are TGTGCCAGTAGTATAGACGGGGGAGCTGGAAACACCATATATTTT.

The gene calls are TRBV18 and TRBJ2-7; no firm D call. Germline values: CDR1 KGHSH, CDR2 LQKENI. This CDR3 contains 15 residues. Trimming shortened V by 2 bases and J by 1 base, and 12 bases separated the two germline ends. The CDR3 protein is CASSPNGRASYEQYF. The CDR3 region has the DNA TGTGCCAGCTCACCAAACGGCCGTGCGTCCTACGAGCAGTACTTC.

The chain has TRBV19 and TRBJ2-1, with D unresolved. The V gene's germline CDR1 is LNHDA and CDR2 SQIVND (reference sequence). This CDR3 spans 14 amino acids. Trimming removed 2 bases from V and 1 base from J, with 6 bases in between. The CDR3 spells CASSISRSYNEQFF. The DNA for the CDR3 is TGTGCCAGTAGTATAAGTCGTTCCTACAATGAGCAGTTCTTC.

The CDR3 is CASSSTTNYGYTF. CDR3 coding DNA: TGTGCCAGCAGCTCGACAACCAACTATGGCTACACCTTC. This sequence joins TRBV5-6 and TRBJ1-2; the D is unclear. V was clipped by 3 bases and J by 2 bases, with 8 bases between them. The V gene's germline CDR1 is SGHDT and CDR2 YYEEEE. The CDR3 spans 13 residues.

V is TRBV7-2 and J is TRBJ1-1, with D hard to call. This CDR3 has 13 residues. The germline V gene has CDR1 SGHTA and CDR2 FQGNSA. Trimming stripped 5 bases from V and 1 base from J, with 8 bases between. The DNA for the CDR3 is TGTGCCAGCAGCCAAAAGGCGAACACTGAAGCTTTCTTT. Its translation is CASSQKANTEAFF. The full variable domain, completed using reference TRBV7-2 and TRBJ1-1, is GAGVSQSPSNKVTEKGKDVELRCDPISGHTALYWYRQSLGQGLEFLIYFQGNSAPDKSGLPSDRFSAERTGGSVSTLTIQRTQQEDSAVYLCASSQKANTEAFFGQGTRLTVV.

The genes are TRBV2 and TRBJ2-3; 8 bases agree with TRBD1. V shed 4 bases, J shed 4 bases, and the junction held 10 bases outside the gene matches. The CDR3 length is 16 residues. Germline V gives CDR1 SNHLY, CDR2 FYNNEI. This CDR3 reads CASSAWGGQGADTQYF. The CDR3 DNA reads as TGTGCCAGCAGTGCCTGGGGTGGACAGGGCGCAGATACGCAGTATTTT.

This clone was found once. This sequence joins TRBV4-2 and TRBJ2-2; 10 nucleotides line up with TRBD2. The CDR3 runs 17 residues. Germline V gene sequence: CDR1 LGHNA, CDR2 YNFKEQ. V gave up 4 bases and J gave up 3 bases; unmatched junction bases: 8. CDR3 in amino acids: CASSPEGLAGDTGELFF. The CDR3, as DNA: TGTGCCAGCAGCCCCGAGGGCCTAGCGGGAGACACCGGGGAGCTGTTTTTT.

The chain links TRBV7-8 to TRBJ1-2; TRBD1 might be the D (6 bases). The CDR3 is 16 residues long. The V end lost 1 base, the J end lost 7 bases, and 19 bases lay between the germline ends. CDR1 and CDR2 from the germline V gene are SGHVS and FQNEAQ. CDR3: CASSLDWGAVEGGYTF. The CDR3 region has the DNA TGTGCCAGCAGCTTAGATTGGGGGGCGGTCGAGGGTGGCTACACCTTC.

The genes are TRBV24-1 and TRBJ2-2; 8 nucleotides line up with TRBD1. Trimming at V came to 5 bases and at J to 4 bases, leaving 14 bases not matched to a gene. The CDR3 has 18 amino acids. Germline assignment: CDR1 KGHDR and CDR2 SFDVKD. The CDR3 DNA is TGTGCCACCAGTGCACCCCGAGGACAGGGCGCTAGCACCGGGGAGCTGTTTTTT. Its protein product is CATSAPRGQGASTGELFF.

The V gene is TRBV19, the J gene TRBJ1-3, with D possibly being TRBD1 (6 bases). The CDR3 runs 13 residues. Trimming removed 11 bases at V and 4 bases at J, with 15 bases between. CDR1 and CDR2 from the germline V gene are LNHDA and SQIVND (reference sequence). Here the CDR3 reads CASAATGGNTIYF. The DNA of the CDR3 is TGTGCCTCCGCCGCGACAGGCGGAAACACCATATATTTT.